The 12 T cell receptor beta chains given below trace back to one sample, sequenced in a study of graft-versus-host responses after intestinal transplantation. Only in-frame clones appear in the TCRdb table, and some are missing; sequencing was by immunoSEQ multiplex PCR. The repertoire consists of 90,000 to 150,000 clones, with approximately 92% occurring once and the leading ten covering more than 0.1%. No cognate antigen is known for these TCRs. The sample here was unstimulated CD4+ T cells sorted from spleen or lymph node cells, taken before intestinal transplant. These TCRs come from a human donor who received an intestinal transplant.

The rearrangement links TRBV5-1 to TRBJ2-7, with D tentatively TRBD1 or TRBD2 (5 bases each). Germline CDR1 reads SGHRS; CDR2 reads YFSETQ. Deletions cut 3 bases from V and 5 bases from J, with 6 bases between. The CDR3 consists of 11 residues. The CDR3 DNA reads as TGCGCCAGCAGCTGGGGGAACGAGCAGTACTTC. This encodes CASSWGNEQYF.

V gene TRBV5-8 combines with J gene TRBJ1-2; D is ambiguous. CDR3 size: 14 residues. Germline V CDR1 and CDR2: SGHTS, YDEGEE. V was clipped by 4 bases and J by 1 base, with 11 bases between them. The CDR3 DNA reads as TGTGCCAGCAGCCCCTGGCAGGATAACTATGGCTACACCTTC. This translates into CASSPWQDNYGYTF.

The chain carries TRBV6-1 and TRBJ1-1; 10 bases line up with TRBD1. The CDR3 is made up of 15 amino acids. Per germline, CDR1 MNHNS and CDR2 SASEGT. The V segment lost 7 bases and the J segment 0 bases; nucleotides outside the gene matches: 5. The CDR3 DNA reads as TGTGCCAGCATTGGGACAGGGGCCGTGAACACTGAAGCTTTCTTT. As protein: CASIGTGAVNTEAFF.

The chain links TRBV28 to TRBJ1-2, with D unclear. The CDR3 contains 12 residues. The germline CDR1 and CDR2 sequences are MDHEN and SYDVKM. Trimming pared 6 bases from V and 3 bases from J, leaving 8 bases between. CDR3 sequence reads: CASSPTHYGYTF. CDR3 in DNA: TGTGCCAGCAGCCCTACACACTATGGCTACACCTTC.

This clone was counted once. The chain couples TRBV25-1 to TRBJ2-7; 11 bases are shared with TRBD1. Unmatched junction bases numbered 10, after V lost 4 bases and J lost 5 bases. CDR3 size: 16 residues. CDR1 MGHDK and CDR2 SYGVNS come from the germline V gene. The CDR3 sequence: CASSGGPGQGADEQYF. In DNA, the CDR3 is TGTGCCAGCAGTGGGGGCCCCGGACAGGGGGCGGACGAGCAGTACTTC.

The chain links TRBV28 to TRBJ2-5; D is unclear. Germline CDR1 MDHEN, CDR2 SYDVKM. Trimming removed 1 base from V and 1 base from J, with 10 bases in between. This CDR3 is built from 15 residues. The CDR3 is CASSLFQKSQETQYF. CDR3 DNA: TGTGCCAGCAGTTTATTCCAGAAATCCCAAGAGACCCAGTACTTC.

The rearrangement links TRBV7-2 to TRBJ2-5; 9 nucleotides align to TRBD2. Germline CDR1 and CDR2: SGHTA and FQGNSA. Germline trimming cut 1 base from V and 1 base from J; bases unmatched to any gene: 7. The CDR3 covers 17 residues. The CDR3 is CASSLGVLAGSQETQYF. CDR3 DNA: TGTGCCAGCAGCTTAGGTGTCCTAGCGGGGAGCCAAGAGACCCAGTACTTC.

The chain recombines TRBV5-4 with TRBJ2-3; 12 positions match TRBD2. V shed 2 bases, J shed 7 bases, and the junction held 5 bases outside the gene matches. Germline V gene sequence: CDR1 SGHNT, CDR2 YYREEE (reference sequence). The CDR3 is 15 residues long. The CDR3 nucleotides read TGTGCCAGCAGCTTAGGACTAGCGGGATTCAATACGCAGTATTTT. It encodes CASSLGLAGFNTQYF.

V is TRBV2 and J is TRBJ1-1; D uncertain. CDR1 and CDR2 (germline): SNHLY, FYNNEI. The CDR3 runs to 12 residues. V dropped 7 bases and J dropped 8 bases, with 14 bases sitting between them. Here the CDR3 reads CASNQDFREAFF. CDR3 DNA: TGTGCCAGCAACCAGGATTTCAGGGAAGCTTTCTTT.

In DNA, the CDR3 is TGTGCCAGCAGTGAACTGCCGAGCGTCGGCGAGCAGTACTTC. Translated, it gives CASSELPSVGEQYF. The chain carries TRBV6-1 and TRBJ2-5, with unresolved D. Near its end, the DNA agrees better with TRBJ2-7, so the J call may be wrong. From germline, CDR1 is MNHNS and CDR2 SASEGT. The CDR3 extends over 14 amino acids.

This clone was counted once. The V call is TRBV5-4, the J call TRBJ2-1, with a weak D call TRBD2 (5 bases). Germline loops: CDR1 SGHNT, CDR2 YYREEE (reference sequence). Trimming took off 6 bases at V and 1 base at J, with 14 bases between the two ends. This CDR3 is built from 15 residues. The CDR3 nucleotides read TGTGCCAGCACCCAGGAGGTGCAGTCCTACAATGAGCAGTTCTTC. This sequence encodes CASTQEVQSYNEQFF.

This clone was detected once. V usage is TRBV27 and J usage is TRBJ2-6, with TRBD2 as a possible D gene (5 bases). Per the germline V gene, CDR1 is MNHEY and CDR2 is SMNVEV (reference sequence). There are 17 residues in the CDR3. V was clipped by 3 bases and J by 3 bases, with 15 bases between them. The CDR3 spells CASSLASGLGGANVLTF. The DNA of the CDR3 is TGTGCCAGCAGTTTGGCGTCGGGGTTAGGTGGGGCCAACGTCCTGACTTTC.